These T cell receptor beta chains were read from a single sample in a study of cytomegalovirus exposure and HLA in healthy donors. Method: immunoSEQ multiplex PCR; TCRdb's copy keeps in-frame clones and lacks some. The sample records 190,000 or so clones, 80% being singletons. The sample comprised PBMCs. The origin of the receptors is a boy aged 5-17 years in good health and CMV-seronegative. CDR3s include the opening cysteine and the closing phenylalanine or tryptophan. Fields, in order: clone size, D gene, J gene, V gene, CDR3 protein, CDR3 DNA. D genes are given only for firm matches. Size is stated for part of the rows, as once, few or many counts, or as a class when the clone is expanded.

clone_size: -; d_call: -; j_call: TRBJ2-2; v_call: TRBV7-9; cdr3_aa: CASSLAGTNTGELFF; cdr3_nt: TGTGCCAGCAGCTTAGCCGGTACGAACACCGGGGAGCTGTTTTTT
clone_size: -; d_call: -; j_call: TRBJ2-1; v_call: TRBV6-1; cdr3_aa: CASTEMPGVGNEQFF; cdr3_nt: TGTGCCAGCACCGAGATGCCGGGAGTAGGGAATGAGCAGTTCTTC
clone_size: -; d_call: -; j_call: TRBJ2-7; v_call: TRBV4-3; cdr3_aa: CASSQDGGEQYF; cdr3_nt: TGCGCCAGCAGCCAAGATGGCGGCGAGCAGTACTTC
clone_size: -; d_call: -; j_call: TRBJ2-7; v_call: TRBV4-2; cdr3_aa: CASSQEEAGKFSFSYEQYF; cdr3_nt: TGTGCCAGCAGCCAAGAAGAAGCAGGGAAATTCTCCTTCTCCTACGAGCAGTACTTC
clone_size: once; d_call: TRBD2; j_call: TRBJ2-7; v_call: TRBV4-3; cdr3_aa: CASSQVSGRAKGQYF; cdr3_nt: TGCGCCAGCAGCCAAGTTAGCGGGAGGGCCAAAGGGCAGTACTTC
clone_size: -; d_call: -; j_call: TRBJ2-5; v_call: TRBV6-1; cdr3_aa: CASSEVAGAGEETQYF; cdr3_nt: TGTGCCAGCAGTGAAGTCGCAGGGGCGGGGGAAGAGACCCAGTACTTC
clone_size: -; d_call: TRBD2; j_call: TRBJ2-7; v_call: TRBV5-4; cdr3_aa: CASSLLASGAIYEQYF; cdr3_nt: TGTGCCAGCAGCTTGCTGGCTAGCGGGGCCATCTACGAGCAGTACTTC
clone_size: -; d_call: -; j_call: TRBJ1-4; v_call: TRBV6-5; cdr3_aa: CASTKRSSNEKLFF; cdr3_nt: TGTGCCAGCACCAAACGGTCCTCTAATGAAAAACTGTTTTTT
clone_size: -; d_call: -; j_call: TRBJ1-5; v_call: TRBV6-5; cdr3_aa: CASSPTGNQPQHF; cdr3_nt: TGTGCCAGCAGTCCGACAGGAAATCAGCCCCAGCATTTT
clone_size: -; d_call: -; j_call: TRBJ2-1; v_call: TRBV7-2; cdr3_aa: CASSAGSYNEQFF; cdr3_nt: TGTGCCAGCAGTGCGGGGTCCTACAATGAGCAGTTCTTC
clone_size: -; d_call: -; j_call: TRBJ2-7; v_call: TRBV6-6; cdr3_aa: CASSYRPNPGEQYF; cdr3_nt: TGTGCCAGCAGTTACCGGCCCAACCCGGGCGAGCAGTACTTC
clone_size: -; d_call: -; j_call: TRBJ2-5; v_call: TRBV30; cdr3_aa: CAWSATSGLIGQETQYF; cdr3_nt: TGTGCCTGGAGTGCGACTAGTGGGCTCATTGGCCAAGAGACCCAGTACTTC
clone_size: -; d_call: -; j_call: TRBJ2-1; v_call: TRBV5-1; cdr3_aa: CASSLSQGKYEQFF; cdr3_nt: TGCGCCAGCAGCCTGTCCCAGGGGAAATATGAGCAGTTCTTC
clone_size: -; d_call: -; j_call: TRBJ1-2; v_call: TRBV4-1; cdr3_aa: CASSPLWDTRDYGYTF; cdr3_nt: TGCGCCAGCAGCCCCCTCTGGGACACGCGGGACTATGGCTACACCTTC
clone_size: -; d_call: TRBD1; j_call: TRBJ1-1; v_call: TRBV7-6; cdr3_aa: CASNDGQGTEAFF; cdr3_nt: TGTGCCAGCAACGACGGACAGGGGACTGAAGCTTTCTTT
clone_size: -; d_call: -; j_call: TRBJ1-3; v_call: TRBV6-5; cdr3_aa: CASSRVSGNTIYF; cdr3_nt: TGTGCCAGTTCCAGGGTCTCTGGAAACACCATATATTTT
clone_size: -; d_call: TRBD2; j_call: TRBJ2-2; v_call: TRBV7-3; cdr3_aa: CASSLASGTGELFF; cdr3_nt: TGTGCCAGCAGCTTAGCTAGCGGGACCGGGGAGCTGTTTTTT
clone_size: -; d_call: -; j_call: TRBJ1-1; v_call: TRBV6-1; cdr3_aa: CAIHLGSTEAFF; cdr3_nt: TGTGCCATTCATCTGGGGAGCACTGAAGCTTTCTTT
clone_size: few; d_call: -; j_call: TRBJ1-3; v_call: TRBV15; cdr3_aa: CATSRDRAPSSGNTIYF; cdr3_nt: TGTGCCACCAGCAGAGACAGGGCCCCCTCCTCTGGAAACACCATATATTTT
clone_size: -; d_call: TRBD2; j_call: TRBJ2-3; v_call: TRBV7-6; cdr3_aa: CASSLGGAGGPADTQYF; cdr3_nt: TGTGCCAGCAGCTTAGGGGGAGCGGGGGGGCCTGCAGATACGCAGTATTTT
clone_size: few; d_call: TRBD1; j_call: TRBJ1-4; v_call: TRBV19; cdr3_aa: CASSMKGDRGNEKLFF; cdr3_nt: TGTGCCAGTAGTATGAAGGGGGACAGGGGTAATGAAAAACTGTTTTTT
clone_size: -; d_call: -; j_call: TRBJ1-4; v_call: TRBV6-1; cdr3_aa: CASRAQGYNEKLFF; cdr3_nt: TGTGCCAGCAGGGCGCAGGGTTATAATGAAAAACTGTTTTTT
clone_size: -; d_call: -; j_call: TRBJ1-4; v_call: TRBV30; cdr3_aa: CAWSVAGVREKLFF; cdr3_nt: TGTGCCTGGAGTGTAGCGGGGGTTCGGGAAAAACTGTTTTTT
clone_size: -; d_call: TRBD1; j_call: TRBJ2-5; v_call: TRBV5-6; cdr3_aa: CASSFFVTGVVEETQYF; cdr3_nt: TGTGCCAGCAGCTTTTTCGTGACAGGGGTAGTAGAAGAGACCCAGTACTTC
clone_size: few; d_call: -; j_call: TRBJ1-1; v_call: TRBV4-2; cdr3_aa: CASSDKKGYMNTEAFF; cdr3_nt: TGTGCCAGCAGTGACAAGAAAGGCTACATGAACACTGAAGCTTTCTTT
clone_size: once; d_call: TRBD1; j_call: TRBJ1-5; v_call: TRBV14; cdr3_aa: CASSQSTGTGQPQHF; cdr3_nt: TGTGCCAGCAGCCAATCGACAGGGACCGGGCAGCCCCAGCATTTT
clone_size: -; d_call: TRBD2; j_call: TRBJ2-7; v_call: TRBV6-1; cdr3_aa: CASSGWTSGNDEQYF; cdr3_nt: TGTGCCAGCAGTGGTTGGACTAGCGGGAACGACGAGCAGTACTTC
clone_size: -; d_call: TRBD2; j_call: TRBJ2-7; v_call: TRBV5-4; cdr3_aa: CASSLGWGGTYEQYF; cdr3_nt: TGTGCCAGCAGCTTGGGGTGGGGGGGAACATACGAGCAGTACTTC
clone_size: -; d_call: TRBD1; j_call: TRBJ1-2; v_call: TRBV29-1; cdr3_aa: CSVRSDRVSGYTF; cdr3_nt: TGCAGCGTTCGATCGGACAGGGTGTCCGGCTACACCTTC
clone_size: -; d_call: -; j_call: TRBJ1-6; v_call: TRBV7-2; cdr3_aa: CASSLDPPRSSYNSPLHF; cdr3_nt: TGTGCCAGCAGCTTAGACCCCCCCCGGAGCTCCTATAATTCACCCCTCCACTTT
clone_size: -; d_call: TRBD2; j_call: TRBJ2-1; v_call: TRBV10-3; cdr3_aa: CAISESMAGAHNEQFF; cdr3_nt: TGTGCCATCAGTGAGTCGATGGCGGGAGCTCACAATGAGCAGTTCTTC
clone_size: -; d_call: TRBD1; j_call: TRBJ1-5; v_call: TRBV19; cdr3_aa: CASSTRTGDQPQHF; cdr3_nt: TGTGCCAGTAGTACGCGGACAGGGGATCAGCCCCAGCATTTT
clone_size: once; d_call: TRBD1; j_call: TRBJ1-5; v_call: TRBV9; cdr3_aa: CASSPSGQVNQPQHF; cdr3_nt: TGTGCCAGCAGCCCCTCGGGACAGGTCAATCAGCCCCAGCATTTT
clone_size: -; d_call: TRBD1; j_call: TRBJ2-1; v_call: TRBV7-2; cdr3_aa: CASSLDRTGGYNEQFF; cdr3_nt: TGTGCCAGCAGCTTAGATAGGACAGGGGGCTACAATGAGCAGTTCTTC
clone_size: once; d_call: TRBD1; j_call: TRBJ2-7; v_call: TRBV5-6; cdr3_aa: CASRGGQGAFYEQYF; cdr3_nt: TGTGCCAGCAGGGGGGGACAGGGGGCGTTCTACGAGCAGTACTTC
clone_size: -; d_call: -; j_call: TRBJ2-1; v_call: TRBV25-1; cdr3_aa: CASSGVDRKIYNEQFF; cdr3_nt: TGTGCCAGCAGTGGGGTTGACAGGAAAATTTACAATGAGCAGTTCTTC
clone_size: -; d_call: TRBD2; j_call: TRBJ2-7; v_call: TRBV4-1; cdr3_aa: CASSQLTSAKNERYF; cdr3_nt: TGCGCCAGCAGCCAACTTACTAGCGCGAAAAACGAGCGGTACTTC
clone_size: -; d_call: -; j_call: TRBJ2-7; v_call: TRBV19; cdr3_aa: CASSIDPRSSYEQYF; cdr3_nt: TGTGCCAGTAGTATTGATCCGCGGTCCAGCTACGAGCAGTACTTC
clone_size: -; d_call: -; j_call: TRBJ2-1; v_call: TRBV7-9; cdr3_aa: CASNAEGPREQFF; cdr3_nt: TGTGCCAGCAACGCGGAAGGCCCAAGGGAGCAGTTCTTC
clone_size: -; d_call: TRBD1; j_call: TRBJ1-6; v_call: TRBV5-1; cdr3_aa: CASSLAGQGPLHF; cdr3_nt: TGCGCCAGCAGCTTGGCAGGACAGGGGCCCCTCCACTTT
clone_size: once; d_call: TRBD2; j_call: TRBJ2-4; v_call: TRBV18; cdr3_aa: CASSPAVREPHIQYF; cdr3_nt: TGTGCCAGCTCACCAGCAGTGCGGGAGCCCCACATTCAGTACTTC
clone_size: once; d_call: -; j_call: TRBJ1-2; v_call: TRBV11-2; cdr3_aa: CASSFSQGASGYGYTF; cdr3_nt: TGTGCCAGCAGCTTCTCGCAGGGCGCGTCTGGATATGGCTACACCTTC
clone_size: -; d_call: -; j_call: TRBJ2-6; v_call: TRBV4-1; cdr3_aa: CASSQIPLSASSGANVLTF; cdr3_nt: TGCGCCAGCAGCCAGATCCCCCTAAGCGCGAGCTCTGGGGCCAACGTCCTGACTTTC
clone_size: -; d_call: TRBD1; j_call: TRBJ2-7; v_call: TRBV30; cdr3_aa: CAGGPTGGYREQYF; cdr3_nt: TGTGCCGGCGGCCCCACAGGGGGCTATCGCGAGCAGTACTTC
clone_size: -; d_call: -; j_call: TRBJ1-4; v_call: TRBV18; cdr3_aa: CASSPPTGIEEKLFF; cdr3_nt: TGTGCCAGCTCACCCCCGACAGGAATAGAGGAAAAACTGTTTTTT
clone_size: -; d_call: TRBD1; j_call: TRBJ1-3; v_call: TRBV25-1; cdr3_aa: CASSELLEGASGNTIYF; cdr3_nt: TGTGCCAGCAGTGAATTATTGGAGGGGGCGTCTGGAAACACCATATATTTT
clone_size: few; d_call: TRBD2; j_call: TRBJ2-5; v_call: TRBV9; cdr3_aa: CASSVGPAGRQETQYF; cdr3_nt: TGTGCCAGCAGCGTAGGTCCAGCGGGGAGGCAAGAGACCCAGTACTTC
clone_size: few; d_call: -; j_call: TRBJ1-1; v_call: TRBV6-5; cdr3_aa: CASGRGEAFF; cdr3_nt: TGTGCCAGCGGCAGGGGTGAAGCTTTCTTT
clone_size: -; d_call: TRBD1; j_call: TRBJ1-5; v_call: TRBV9; cdr3_aa: CASSVVSRDRAREGNQPQHF; cdr3_nt: TGTGCCAGCAGCGTAGTATCCCGGGACAGGGCAAGAGAGGGCAATCAGCCCCAGCATTTT
clone_size: few; d_call: TRBD1; j_call: TRBJ1-5; v_call: TRBV4-2; cdr3_aa: CASSQEQGGNQPQHF; cdr3_nt: TGTGCCAGCAGCCAAGAACAGGGGGGCAATCAGCCCCAGCATTTT
clone_size: -; d_call: TRBD1; j_call: TRBJ2-6; v_call: TRBV7-3; cdr3_aa: CASSNIIHGTGSSGANVLTF; cdr3_nt: TGTGCCAGCAGTAACATCATACACGGGACAGGGTCCTCCGGGGCCAACGTCCTGACTTTC
clone_size: -; d_call: TRBD1; j_call: TRBJ2-1; v_call: TRBV7-2; cdr3_aa: CASSSWTGEQFF; cdr3_nt: TGTGCCAGCAGCTCCTGGACAGGAGAGCAGTTCTTC
clone_size: -; d_call: -; j_call: TRBJ2-5; v_call: TRBV6-1; cdr3_aa: CASRLAVARDGQYF; cdr3_nt: TGTGCCAGCAGGCTTGCCGTCGCACGGGATGGCCAGTACTTC